This TCR beta chain was recorded in a study of blood T cell repertoires in COVID-19. The wider study: Samples taken during acute and convalescent COVID-19 were collected in the United States, Italy and Spain. The analysed material was cDNA or gDNA that came from T cells, B-cell-depleted T cells, or PBMCs.

Losses at the gene ends were 4 bases for V and 1 base for J; bases not matched to a gene: 4. Germline CDR1 and CDR2: SGHRS and YFSETQ. CDR3 length: 14 amino acids. The repertoire was sequenced with immunoSEQ multiplex PCR; TCRdb's copy has only in-frame clones and lacks some. The table lists 110,000 or so clones, over 70% of them singletons. This clone was counted a single time. The sequenced material came from peripheral blood. The J gene is TRBJ2-5, the V gene TRBV5-1; 7 bases fit TRBD1. The sequence came from a man aged 50 or older with acute or convalescent COVID-19. The CDR3 reads CASSVGTAQETQYF. For the CDR3, the DNA is TGCGCCAGCAGCGTCGGGACAGCCCAAGAGACCCAGTACTTC.